Below, 20 T cell receptor beta chains from the same sample are listed, as sequenced in a study of beta chain features in type 1 diabetes. Expressed TCRB transcripts were sequenced after all isolated RNA was converted to cDNA. Assay: immunoSEQ multiplex PCR; the TCRdb copy retains only in-frame clones and omits some. The profile shows 350,000 to 450,000 clones, over 12% of them singletons. Sequencing was carried out using naive CD4+ T cells from blood. These receptors all stem from a woman aged 18 to 35 in good health.

This clone was counted a few times. CDR3 protein: CASSPRGAGARNEQFF. The CDR3 nucleotides read TGTGCCAGCAGCCCCAGGGGAGCGGGAGCTCGCAATGAGCAGTTCTTC. V usage is TRBV4-2 and J usage is TRBJ2-1; TRBD2 aligns across 8 bases. Unmatched junction bases numbered 11, after V lost 4 bases and J lost 6 bases. CDR1 is LGHNA and CDR2 is YNFKEQ in the germline V gene. CDR3 length: 16 residues.

This clone came up a few times. The CDR3 loop is CALGQLNTEAFF. Here the CDR3 DNA reads TGTGCCTTGGGACAGCTGAACACTGAAGCTTTCTTT. The chain combines TRBV30 with TRBJ1-1; 7 bases agree with TRBD1. Trimming removed 7 bases from V and 0 bases from J; junction bases left unmatched: 2. The CDR3 has 12 residues. The germline CDR1 and CDR2 sequences are GTSNPN and SVGIG (reference sequence).

The chain links TRBV6-1 to TRBJ2-1; D may be TRBD2 (7 bases). The CDR3 runs 17 residues. V dropped 2 bases and J dropped 4 bases, with 18 bases sitting between them. Germline CDR1 is MNHNS and CDR2 is SASEGT. CDR3: CASSEQGSREPYNEQFF. CDR3 DNA: TGTGCCAGCAGTGAACAGGGGTCGCGGGAGCCTTACAATGAGCAGTTCTTC.

This clone was found a few times. V usage is TRBV5-1 and J usage is TRBJ1-5; 7 bases fit TRBD1. The CDR3 spans 15 residues. Germline V CDR1 and CDR2: SGHRS, YFSETQ. Trimming removed 5 bases from V and 4 bases from J; junction bases left unmatched: 9. CDR3 in amino acids: CASSPGTANNQPQHF. In DNA, the CDR3 is TGCGCCAGCAGTCCCGGGACAGCCAATAATCAGCCCCAGCATTTT.

The chain couples TRBV27 to TRBJ2-3; 9 positions match TRBD1. This CDR3 contains 15 residues. The ends lost 6 bases at V and 1 base at J; junction bases unmatched: 5. Germline loops: CDR1 MNHEY, CDR2 SMNVEV (reference sequence). The CDR3 nucleotides are TGTGCCAGCAGGGAGAGGGACAGGGGCACAGATACGCAGTATTTT. Translating it yields CASRERDRGTDTQYF.

This clone was observed a few times. This chain joins TRBV5-4 and TRBJ2-1; no clear D. V was cut by 0 bases and J by 8 bases, with 6 bases left in between. CDR3 length: 12 amino acids. Germline CDR1 and CDR2: SGHNT and YYREEE (reference sequence). CDR3 amino acids: CASSLDVDEQFF. DNA for the CDR3: TGTGCCAGCAGCTTGGATGTCGATGAGCAGTTCTTC.

The chain combines TRBV19 with TRBJ1-5; 7 positions match TRBD1. The CDR3 spans 12 residues. After removal of 10 bases from V and 4 bases from J, the junction contained 4 bases not matched to a gene. Germline V lookup: CDR1 LNHDA, CDR2 SQIVND (reference sequence). CDR3 protein: CATVQGNQPQHF. The DNA for the CDR3 is TGTGCCACTGTACAGGGGAATCAGCCCCAGCATTTT.

The rearrangement joins TRBV28 to TRBJ2-7; 7 bases are shared with TRBD1. After removal of 6 bases from V and 2 bases from J, the junction contained 7 bases not matched to a gene. CDR3 size: 14 residues. Looked up from germline, CDR1 is MDHEN and CDR2 is SYDVKM. CDR3 loop: CASRASGQTYEQYF. The DNA for the CDR3 is TGTGCCAGCAGAGCCTCGGGACAGACCTACGAGCAGTACTTC.

The chain joins TRBV27 to TRBJ1-1; tentatively, D is TRBD1 (5 bases). In germline, CDR1 is MNHEY, CDR2 SMNVEV (reference sequence). Trimming took off 4 bases at V and 5 bases at J, with 17 bases between the two ends. The CDR3 length is 15 residues. The CDR3 coding sequence is TGTGCCAGCAGTTCCCCCCAGGGAGCGGGAACTGAAGCTTTCTTT. As protein: CASSSPQGAGTEAFF.

This clone was found a few times. The genes are TRBV30 and TRBJ1-2; maybe TRBD1 (6 bases). This CDR3 has 16 residues. V was trimmed by 1 base and J by 6 bases, leaving 21 bases between them. Germline values: CDR1 GTSNPN, CDR2 SVGIG (reference sequence). The CDR3 coding sequence is TGTGCCTGGAGTGCCTTAAACAGGGTCTCTTTGGATGGCTACACCTTC. It is translated as CAWSALNRVSLDGYTF.

This clone turned up a few times. This chain uses TRBV29-1 with TRBJ2-2; TRBD1 might be the D (6 bases). Trimming left V 0 bases short and J 4 bases short, with 12 bases between. The germline V gene has CDR1 SQVTM and CDR2 ANQGSEA. The CDR3 covers 15 residues. The CDR3 region has the DNA TGCAGCGTTGAAGATCGTCAGGGGCTCACCGGGGAGCTGTTTTTT. This codes for CSVEDRQGLTGELFF.

The CDR3 nucleotides are TGTGCCAGCAGCTTGGAGAACAGGCTGAACACTGAAGCTTTCTTT. Translation gives CASSLENRLNTEAFF. V and J are TRBV5-4 and TRBJ1-1; D is perhaps TRBD1 (5 bases). This CDR3 has 15 residues. Trimming removed 0 bases at V and 0 bases at J, with 9 bases between. CDR1 and CDR2 (germline): SGHNT, YYREEE (reference sequence).

This rearrangement joins TRBV28 to TRBJ2-6, with D possibly being TRBD2 (6 bases). V was pared by 3 bases and J by 2 bases, with 8 bases between. The CDR3 loop spans 15 amino acids. In germline, CDR1 is MDHEN, CDR2 SYDVKM. CDR3 DNA sequence: TGTGCCAGCAGTTTCGGGGGACCTGGGGCCAACGTCCTGACTTTC. Amino acid sequence: CASSFGGPGANVLTF.

The J gene is TRBJ1-1, the V gene TRBV7-2; no definite D call. V was pared by 1 base and J by 6 bases, with 12 bases between. There are 14 residues in the CDR3. Germline V lookup: CDR1 SGHTA, CDR2 FQGNSA. CDR3 nucleotides: TGTGCCAGCAGCTTAGGTTGGGTTGAGGCTGAAGCTTTCTTT. Translated, it gives CASSLGWVEAEAFF.

This clone occurred a few times. This chain links TRBV7-2 with TRBJ2-3, with TRBD2 matching over 14 bases. J was trimmed by 3 bases and V by 3 bases; bases with no gene match: 2. There are 16 residues in the CDR3. Per germline, CDR1 SGHTA and CDR2 FQGNSA. CDR3 region: CASSFGLAGGTDTQYF. As DNA, the CDR3 is TGTGCCAGCAGCTTTGGACTAGCGGGAGGAACAGATACGCAGTATTTT.

The table lists this clone with a few counts. This sequence joins TRBV30 and TRBJ2-4; 7 nucleotides match TRBD1. This CDR3 is built from 14 residues. V lost 0 bases, J lost 9 bases, and 8 bases stayed unmatched. CDR1 is GTSNPN, CDR2 SVGIG, per germline (reference sequence). CDR3 region: CAWSVPQGVSIQYF. The DNA of the CDR3 is TGTGCCTGGAGTGTACCCCAGGGGGTGAGCATTCAGTACTTC.

This clone came up a few times. The genes are TRBV5-1 and TRBJ2-5; D is possibly TRBD2 (5 bases). Germline CDR1 reads SGHRS; CDR2 reads YFSETQ. V was cut by 0 bases and J by 5 bases, with 17 bases left in between. The CDR3 is 16 amino acids. In DNA form, the CDR3 reads TGCGCCAGCAGCTTGGTTCCGAGACCCTCGGGGGAGACCCAGTACTTC. Translating gives CASSLVPRPSGETQYF.

This clone has only a few counts. The gene calls are TRBV27 and TRBJ2-5, with D tentatively TRBD2 (6 bases). CDR1 is MNHEY and CDR2 is SMNVEV in the germline V gene (reference sequence). V was shortened by 5 bases and J by 4 bases, with 14 bases between the two germline ends. The CDR3 runs to 14 residues. The CDR3 bases are TGTGCCAGCAGTCAGGACCCGGGAGTAGAGACCCAGTACTTC. It specifies CASSQDPGVETQYF.

The rearrangement links TRBV5-1 to TRBJ2-1; TRBD2 agrees at 11 bases. CDR3 size: 15 residues. V lost 5 bases, J lost 5 bases, and 6 bases stayed unmatched. CDR1 SGHRS and CDR2 YFSETQ come from the germline V gene. CDR3 sequence reads: CASSPGLAANNEQFF. CDR3 DNA: TGCGCCAGCAGTCCGGGACTAGCGGCGAACAATGAGCAGTTCTTC.

This clone is a singleton in its sample. V gene TRBV6-5 combines with J gene TRBJ1-5, with TRBD1 matching 8 bases. The CDR3 runs 15 residues. The germline CDR1 and CDR2 sequences are MNHEY and SVGAGI. The junction had 5 bases not matched to a gene; V was cut back by 4 bases and J by 3 bases. The CDR3 region has the DNA TGTGCCAGCAGTTTTGACAGGGGCCCCAATCAGCCCCAGCATTTT. Translated, it gives CASSFDRGPNQPQHF.